A selection of T cell receptor beta chains follows, all from one sample in a study of lymphopenia after photon versus proton radiotherapy. Some clones are missing from TCRdb's copy, which holds only in-frame ones; the method was immunoSEQ multiplex PCR. This table holds tens of thousands of clones, just under 90% found once. This material consisted of peripheral blood, taken from a patient treated with proton-based radiotherapy. Receptors were obtained from a woman aged 55-69 years with cholangiocarcinoma. Some clones in this sample may be carry-over from other donors' samples. CDR3s include the opening cysteine and the closing phenylalanine or tryptophan. The D gene is left open where the match is weak. Clone size is shown for a subset of rows, as once, few, many or a class of expanded clone.

TRBD1 | TRBJ1-2 | TRBV27 | few | CASMRTGGGYGYTF | TGTGCCAGTATGAGGACAGGGGGCGGTTATGGCTACACCTTC
NA | TRBJ2-7 | TRBV9 | NA | CASSPVAGSSYEQYF | TGTGCCAGCAGCCCGGTCGCAGGGAGCTCCTACGAGCAGTACTTC
TRBD1 | TRBJ1-5 | TRBV2 | NA | CASSLTRDRGRRQPQHF | TGTGCCAGCAGTTTGACGCGGGACAGGGGCAGGCGGCAGCCCCAGCATTTT
NA | TRBJ1-2 | TRBV18 | NA | CASSLGEYGYTF | TGTGCCAGCTCACTTGGGGAATATGGCTACACCTTC
NA | TRBJ2-3 | TRBV29-1 | NA | CRGTFRDTQYF | TGCAGAGGGACTTTCCGAGATACGCAGTATTTT
NA | TRBJ2-7 | TRBV10-1 | NA | CASSDRGHHEQYF | TGCGCCAGCAGTGACAGGGGTCACCACGAGCAGTACTTC
NA | TRBJ2-5 | TRBV2 | NA | CASTVEDSQIQYF | TGTGCCAGCACGGTGGAGGACTCCCAGATCCAGTACTTC
TRBD1 | TRBJ2-7 | TRBV19 | NA | CASSSRITTPSSGQGYEQYF | TGTGCCAGTAGTTCCAGGATTACGACACCATCGTCGGGACAGGGCTACGAGCAGTACTTC
TRBD1 | TRBJ2-7 | TRBV5-1 | once | CASRSSTGGSYEQYF | TGCGCCAGCAGATCGTCGACAGGGGGGTCCTACGAGCAGTACTTC
TRBD2 | TRBJ2-3 | TRBV18 | NA | CASSPLGTSGSDTQYF | TGTGCCAGCTCACCACTAGGGACTAGCGGGAGTGATACGCAGTATTTT
TRBD2 | TRBJ2-1 | TRBV9 | NA | CASSGGPGLAGGHEQFF | TGTGCCAGCAGCGGAGGGCCGGGACTAGCGGGAGGCCATGAGCAGTTCTTC
NA | TRBJ1-4 | TRBV5-1 | NA | CASSLGPGAGTNEKLFF | TGCGCCAGCAGCTTGGGGCCTGGGGCTGGAACTAATGAAAAACTGTTTTTT
TRBD2 | TRBJ2-3 | TRBV5-8 | NA | CASSLATLAGGITDTQYF | TGTGCCAGCAGCTTGGCCACGTTAGCGGGGGGAATCACAGATACGCAGTATTTT
NA | TRBJ1-2 | TRBV5-1 | once | CASRPGSIYGYTF | TGCGCCAGCAGGCCAGGGTCGATCTATGGCTACACCTTC
NA | TRBJ1-2 | TRBV6-1 | NA | CASSEKGRAYGYTF | TGTGCCAGCAGTGAAAAAGGGAGGGCCTATGGCTACACCTTC
NA | TRBJ2-2 | TRBV4-1 | NA | CASSHLSGVLAGELFF | TGCGCCAGCAGCCATCTCTCGGGAGTCTTGGCCGGGGAGCTGTTTTTT
NA | TRBJ2-5 | TRBV7-6 | NA | CASSLEGTVETQYF | TGTGCCAGCAGCTTAGAGGGGACTGTGGAGACCCAGTACTTC
NA | TRBJ1-1 | TRBV6-5 | NA | CASSSSRDWAFF | TGTGCCAGCAGTTCCAGCCGGGACTGGGCTTTCTTT
TRBD2 | TRBJ2-1 | TRBV27 | NA | CASRLTSGSINEQFF | TGTGCCAGCAGACTGACTAGCGGGAGTATAAATGAGCAGTTCTTC